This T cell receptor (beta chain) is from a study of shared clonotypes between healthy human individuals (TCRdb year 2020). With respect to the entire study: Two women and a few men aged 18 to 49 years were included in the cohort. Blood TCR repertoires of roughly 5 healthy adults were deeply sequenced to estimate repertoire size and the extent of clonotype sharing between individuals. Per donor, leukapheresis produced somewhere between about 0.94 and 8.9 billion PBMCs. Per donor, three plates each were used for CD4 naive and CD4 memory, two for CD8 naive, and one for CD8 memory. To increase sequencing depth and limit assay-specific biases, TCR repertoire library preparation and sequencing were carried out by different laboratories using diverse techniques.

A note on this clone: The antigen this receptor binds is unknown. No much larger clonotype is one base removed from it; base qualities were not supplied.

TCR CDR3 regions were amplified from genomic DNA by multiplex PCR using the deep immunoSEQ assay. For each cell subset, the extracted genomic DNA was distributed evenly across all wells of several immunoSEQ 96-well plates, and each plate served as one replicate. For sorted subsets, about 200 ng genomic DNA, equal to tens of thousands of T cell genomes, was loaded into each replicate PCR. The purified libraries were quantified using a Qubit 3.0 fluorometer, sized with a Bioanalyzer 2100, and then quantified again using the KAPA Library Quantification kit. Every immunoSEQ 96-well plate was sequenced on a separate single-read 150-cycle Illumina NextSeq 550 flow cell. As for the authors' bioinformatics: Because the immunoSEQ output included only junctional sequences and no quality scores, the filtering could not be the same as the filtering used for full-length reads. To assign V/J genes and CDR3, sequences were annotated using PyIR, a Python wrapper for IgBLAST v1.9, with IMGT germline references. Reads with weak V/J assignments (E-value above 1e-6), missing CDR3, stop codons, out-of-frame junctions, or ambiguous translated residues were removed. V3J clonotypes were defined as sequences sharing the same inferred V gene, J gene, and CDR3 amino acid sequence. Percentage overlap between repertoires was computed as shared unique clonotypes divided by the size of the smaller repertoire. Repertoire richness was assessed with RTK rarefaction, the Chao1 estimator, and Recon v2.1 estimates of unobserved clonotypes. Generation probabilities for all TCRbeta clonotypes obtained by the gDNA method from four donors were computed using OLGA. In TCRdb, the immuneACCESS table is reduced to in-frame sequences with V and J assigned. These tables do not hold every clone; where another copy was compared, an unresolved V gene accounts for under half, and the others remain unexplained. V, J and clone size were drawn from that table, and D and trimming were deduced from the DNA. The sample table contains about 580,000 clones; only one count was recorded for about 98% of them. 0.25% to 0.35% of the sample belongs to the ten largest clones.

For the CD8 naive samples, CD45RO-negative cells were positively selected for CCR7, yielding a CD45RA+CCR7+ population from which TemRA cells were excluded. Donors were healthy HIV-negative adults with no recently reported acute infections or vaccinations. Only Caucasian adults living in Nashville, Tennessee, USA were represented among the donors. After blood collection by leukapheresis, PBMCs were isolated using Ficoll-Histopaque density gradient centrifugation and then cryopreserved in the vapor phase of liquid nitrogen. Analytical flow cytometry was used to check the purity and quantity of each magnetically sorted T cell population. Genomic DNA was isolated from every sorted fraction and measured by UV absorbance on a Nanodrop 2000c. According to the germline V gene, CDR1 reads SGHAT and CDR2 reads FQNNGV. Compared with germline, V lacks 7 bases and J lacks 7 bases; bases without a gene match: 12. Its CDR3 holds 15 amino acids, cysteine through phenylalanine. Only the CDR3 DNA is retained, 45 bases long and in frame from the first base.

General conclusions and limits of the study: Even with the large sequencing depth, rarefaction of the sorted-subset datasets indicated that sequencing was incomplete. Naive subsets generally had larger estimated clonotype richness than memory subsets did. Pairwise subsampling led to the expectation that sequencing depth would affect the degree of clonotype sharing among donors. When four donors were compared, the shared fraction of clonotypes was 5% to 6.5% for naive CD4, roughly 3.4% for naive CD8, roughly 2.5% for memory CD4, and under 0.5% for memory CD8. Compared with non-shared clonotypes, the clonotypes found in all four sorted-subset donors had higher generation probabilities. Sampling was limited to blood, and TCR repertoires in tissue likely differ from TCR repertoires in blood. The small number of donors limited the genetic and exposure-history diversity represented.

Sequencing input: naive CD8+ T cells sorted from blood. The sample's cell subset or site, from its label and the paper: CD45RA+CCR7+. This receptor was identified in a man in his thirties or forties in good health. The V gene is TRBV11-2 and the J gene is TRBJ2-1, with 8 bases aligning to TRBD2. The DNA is TGTGCCAGCACCAGCAGGCCCTCGGGGGGGAATGAGCAGTTCTTC. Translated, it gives CASTSRPSGGNEQFF.